This entry lists 29 T cell receptor beta chains sequenced from one sample in a study of molecular identifiers for immune sequencing clone quantification. From the PCR reads, TCRdb called clonotypes with MiXCR, one entry per CDR3 protein. Of fewer than 350,000 distinct CDR3 sequences in the sample, about a fifth are singletons; the top ten hold approximately 0.8%. Sequencing was carried out using naive CD8+ T cells from blood, with Jurkat cell RNA spiked in. Noted subset: FACS-sorted CD8+CD4-CCR7+CD45RA+ naive T cells. The receptors were sampled from a human donor in good health. Some libraries in this study had Jurkat cell RNA spiked in.

Of note for this clonotype: This sequence may be a read error, since a much larger clone differs from it by one base. The chain employs TRBV7-9 and TRBJ1-4; D unclear. Germline V gene sequence: CDR1 SEHNR, CDR2 FQNEAQ (reference sequence). CDR3 length equals 15 residues. The ends were cut back, 6 bases at V and 9 bases at J, with 20 bases in the middle. Written as DNA, the CDR3 is TGTGCCAGCAGACCCTCTTCATCGGGGATTAAAAAACTGTTTTTT. This encodes CASRPSSSGIKKLFF.

This clonotype has a count of ten or more. The chain recombines TRBV12-3 or TRBV12-4 with TRBJ1-1, with unresolved D. CDR3 length: 13 residues. V was pared by 7 bases and J by 2 bases, with 11 bases between. Here the CDR3 DNA reads TGTGCCAGCAAGTGGTTGGGAAACACTGAAGCTTTCTTT. This codes for CASKWLGNTEAFF.

A note on this clonotype: A much larger clone sits a single nucleotide away, making a read error possible. The chain is built from TRBV12-5 and TRBJ1-1, with a weak D call TRBD1 (5 bases). CDR1 is LGHNT, CDR2 FRNRAP, per germline. The CDR3 has 16 residues. V dropped 1 base and J dropped 1 base, with 13 bases sitting between them. The CDR3 is CASGLASSGQNTEAFF. The DNA for the CDR3 is TGTGCTAGTGGTTTGGCCTCTTCAGGGCAGAACACTGAAGCTTTCTTT.

In this sample, this clonotype turned up many times. The chain uses TRBV20-1 and TRBJ2-7; D might be TRBD2 (7 bases). V lost 5 bases to trimming and J lost 3 bases, with 14 bases between them. The CDR3 covers 13 residues. The V gene's germline CDR1 is DFQATT and CDR2 SNEGSKA (reference sequence). CDR3 in DNA: TGCAGTGCTCGAAAAGGGGGGGACTACGAGCAGTACTTC. Its protein is CSARKGGDYEQYF.

This clonotype appeared a few times. This chain joins TRBV29-1 and TRBJ2-2; D might be TRBD1 (6 bases). CDR3 length equals 13 residues. V dropped 8 bases and J dropped 1 base, with 11 bases sitting between them. Germline CDR1 and CDR2: SQVTM and ANQGSEA. The DNA for the CDR3 is TGCAGCATTTGGACAGTGAACACCGGGGAGCTGTTTTTT. Translation gives CSIWTVNTGELFF.

This clonotype occurred a few times. This rearrangement joins TRBV4-1 to TRBJ2-3, with D uncertain. The CDR3 is 17 residues long. The germline V and J ends were trimmed by 0 bases and 4 bases, with 17 bases remaining between them. From germline, CDR1 is MGHRA and CDR2 YSYEKL. CDR3 loop: CASSQEVRVLRADTQYF. CDR3 nucleotide sequence: TGCGCCAGCAGCCAAGAGGTCCGGGTCCTTCGCGCAGATACGCAGTATTTT.

A word on this clonotype: This sequence may be a read error, since a much larger clone differs from it by one base. The conserved closing phenylalanine or tryptophan is absent in this CDR3, likely reflecting a read error. The V and J genes are TRBV27 and TRBJ1-1, with a possible D match to TRBD1 (5 bases). CDR3 length equals 15 residues. Trimming removed 5 bases from V and 0 bases from J, with 13 bases in between. In germline, CDR1 is MNHEY, CDR2 SMNVEV (reference sequence). CDR3: CASSPGHPMNTEAFL. DNA for the CDR3: TGTGCCAGCAGTCCCGGACACCCGATGAACACTGAAGCTTTCCTT.

Notes on this clonotype: One junction end disagrees with the germline gene, perhaps due to a read error. This chain uses TRBV19 with TRBJ1-5; 7 bases are a match to TRBD1. The CDR3 is made up of 14 amino acids. Germline CDR1 LNHDA, CDR2 SQIVND (reference sequence). CDR3 DNA: TGTGCCGGTAGTATAAGAGGGGGCGATCAGCCCCAGCATTTT. As protein: CAGSIRGGDQPQHF.

This clonotype was seen repeatedly, ten times or more. The rearrangement uses TRBV7-9 and TRBJ2-7, with 8 bases identical to TRBD1. Germline CDR1 is SEHNR and CDR2 is FQNEAQ (reference sequence). The V and J ends lost 5 bases and 2 bases, in that order; junction bases with no gene match: 11. The CDR3 spans 16 residues. Here the CDR3 DNA reads TGTGCCAGCAGCCACCCCTTGACAGGGGACCCCTACGAGCAGTACTTC. Translated: CASSHPLTGDPYEQYF.

The chain is built from TRBV12-3 or TRBV12-4 and TRBJ1-2; 9 bases line up with TRBD1. The CDR3 loop spans 16 amino acids. J lost 0 bases, V lost 6 bases, and 8 bases had no gene match. CDR3 in DNA: TGTGCCAGCAGCATAGGACAGGGGAGAGCTAACTATGGCTACACCTTC. This gives the protein CASSIGQGRANYGYTF.

This clonotype was observed a handful of times. The CDR3 sequence: CASTGEGVAGYPSTDTQYF. CDR3 coding DNA: TGTGCCAGCACCGGGGAGGGGGTAGCGGGATACCCTAGCACAGATACGCAGTATTTT. The chain links TRBV7-8 to TRBJ2-3; 8 bases match TRBD2. Trimming removed 7 bases from V and 0 bases from J; junction bases left unmatched: 18. The CDR3 is 19 residues long. In germline, CDR1 is SGHVS, CDR2 FQNEAQ.

Points on this clonotype: The junction departs from the called germline gene at one end, perhaps through a read error. The chain joins TRBV6-6 to TRBJ1-5; no clear D. This CDR3 is built from 14 residues. Germline loops: CDR1 MNHNY, CDR2 SVGAGI (reference sequence). This CDR3 reads CARSYEGSSQPQHF. CDR3 DNA: TGTGCCCGCAGTTATGAAGGGTCTAGTCAGCCCCAGCATTTT.

This clonotype was seen many times. The J gene is TRBJ2-7, the V gene TRBV12-3 or TRBV12-4, with D perhaps matching TRBD1 (6 bases). V was trimmed by 5 bases and J by 1 base, leaving 21 bases between them. The CDR3 length is 17 residues. The CDR3 reads CASSHDWGLKLSYEQYF. In nucleotides, the CDR3 is TGTGCCAGCAGTCATGACTGGGGGCTGAAATTGTCCTACGAGCAGTACTTC.

This clonotype was seen many times. The chain combines TRBV6-2 or TRBV6-3 with TRBJ1-4; TRBD1 aligns across 7 bases. The V and J ends lost 3 bases and 10 bases, in that order; junction bases with no gene match: 5. Germline-derived CDR1 and CDR2 are MNHEY and SVGEGT. This CDR3 has 13 residues. The CDR3 sequence is CASSYGTAAKLFF. CDR3 in DNA: TGTGCCAGCAGTTATGGGACAGCGGCAAAACTGTTTTTT.

The chain joins TRBV4-3 to TRBJ1-3; D unresolved. The CDR3 contains 16 residues. The ends were cut back, 2 bases at V and 3 bases at J, with 14 bases in the middle. Germline V lookup: CDR1 LGHNA, CDR2 YSLEER. CDR3 sequence (DNA): TGCGCCAGCAGCCAATCGTCGGTGGGTTTTGGAAACACCATATATTTT. Protein sequence: CASSQSSVGFGNTIYF.

There are many counts of this clonotype. In DNA form, the CDR3 reads TGCAGTGCTAGGAGACAGGGTCCCTACGAGCAGTACTTC. Translation gives CSARRQGPYEQYF. The rearrangement uses TRBV20-1 and TRBJ2-7; 7 nucleotides align to TRBD1. The V gene end was trimmed by 3 bases and the J gene end by 2 bases; junction bases not matched to a gene: 4. The CDR3 has 13 residues. Germline V gives CDR1 DFQATT, CDR2 SNEGSKA (reference sequence).

At least ten counts were recorded for this clonotype. The chain couples TRBV4-3 to TRBJ1-2, with a tentative D call TRBD1 (5 bases). The ends were cut back, 1 base at V and 4 bases at J, with 13 bases in the middle. Germline V lookup: CDR1 LGHNA, CDR2 YSLEER. The CDR3 length is 15 residues. The CDR3 nucleotides are TGCGCCAGCAGCCAAGGGGTAGGACAAGTCTATGGCTACACCTTC. Translated: CASSQGVGQVYGYTF.

The table lists this clonotype with a few counts. The chain combines TRBV11-2 with TRBJ2-7; 7 bases match TRBD1. The V gene end was trimmed by 5 bases and the J gene end by 3 bases; junction bases not matched to a gene: 7. This CDR3 comprises 14 residues. Germline assignment: CDR1 SGHAT and CDR2 FQNNGV. CDR3 bases: TGTGCCAGCAGCCACACAGGGGACCTCTACGAGCAGTACTTC. Translating it yields CASSHTGDLYEQYF.

This clonotype was picked up many times. This chain links TRBV7-6 with TRBJ1-4, with D perhaps TRBD1 (5 bases). The CDR3 consists of 16 residues. Trimming pared 4 bases from V and 5 bases from J, leaving 17 bases between. Germline loops: CDR1 SGHVS, CDR2 FNYEAQ. CDR3 sequence (DNA): TGTGCCAGCAGCTCCAGGGCGAGTCAACCAAATGAAAAACTGTTTTTT. Protein sequence: CASSSRASQPNEKLFF.

This clonotype was picked up a small number of times. The chain recombines TRBV6-5 with TRBJ2-3; weak D call: TRBD1 (6 bases). The CDR3 consists of 12 residues. V lost 4 bases and J 11 bases, leaving 13 bases between the germline ends. Per the germline V gene, CDR1 is MNHEY and CDR2 is SVGAGI. CDR3 sequence: CASSSPGQRQYF. CDR3 in DNA: TGTGCCAGCAGTTCCCCGGGACAAAGGCAGTATTTT.

This clonotype was recorded at least ten times. V gene TRBV29-1 combines with J gene TRBJ2-6; D not certain. Germline V gene lookup returns CDR1 SQVTM and CDR2 ANQGSEA. This CDR3 has 14 amino acids. V lost 1 base, J lost 0 bases, and 4 bases lay in between. As DNA, the CDR3 is TGCAGCGTTGAAGGCAGCTCTGGGGCCAACGTCCTGACTTTC. This sequence encodes CSVEGSSGANVLTF.

This clonotype appeared many times. CDR3 sequence (DNA): TGTGCCAGAAGCCCTACCGGGACAGGGGATCAGCCCCAGCATTTT. Its translation: CARSPTGTGDQPQHF. This sequence joins TRBV5-3 and TRBJ1-5; TRBD1 matches at 10 bases. TRBV5-3 is annotated as an ORF whose role is uncertain. The CDR3 is 15 amino acids. After removal of 4 bases from V and 5 bases from J, the junction contained 6 bases not matched to a gene.

This clonotype was detected many times. The gene calls are TRBV2 and TRBJ2-7, with a possible D match to TRBD2 (6 bases). V was trimmed by 7 bases and J by 0 bases, leaving 13 bases between them. CDR3 length: 14 amino acids. In germline, CDR1 is SNHLY, CDR2 FYNNEI. CDR3 amino acids: CASIGGPLSYEQYF. The CDR3, as DNA: TGTGCCAGCATCGGAGGGCCGCTCTCCTACGAGCAGTACTTC.

This clonotype was detected many times. This chain uses TRBV7-8 with TRBJ2-3; D is perhaps TRBD1 (6 bases). CDR1 is SGHVS and CDR2 is FQNEAQ in the germline V gene. V dropped 0 bases and J dropped 4 bases, with 8 bases sitting between them. The CDR3 is made up of 14 amino acids. CDR3: CASSLATGSDTQYF. CDR3 DNA: TGTGCCAGCAGCTTAGCCACAGGGTCAGATACGCAGTATTTT. The whole variable domain, filled in from reference TRBV7-8 and TRBJ2-3, reads GAGVSQSPRYKVAKRGQDVALRCDPISGHVSLFWYQQALGQGPEFLTYFQNEAQLDKSGLPSDRFFAERPEGSVSTLKIQRTQQEDSAVYLCASSLATGSDTQYFGPGTRLTVL.

In this sample, this clonotype turned up many times. The rearrangement links TRBV5-1 to TRBJ2-7; the match to TRBD1 covers 9 bases. The CDR3 is 16 amino acids. Germline V gene sequence: CDR1 SGHRS, CDR2 YFSETQ. V was clipped by 4 bases and J by 0 bases; unmatched bases: 8. In nucleotides, the CDR3 is TGCGCCAGCAGCAAAGGACAGGGGTACTTCTCCTACGAGCAGTACTTC. Translated: CASSKGQGYFSYEQYF.

Ten or more counts support this clonotype. The chain combines TRBV2 with TRBJ2-7; 9 nucleotides match TRBD2. The germline V gene encodes CDR1 SNHLY and CDR2 FYNNEI. The V and J ends lost 6 bases and 2 bases, in that order; junction bases with no gene match: 14. The CDR3 has 17 amino acids. CDR3 protein: CASSETGSGGLTYEQYF. CDR3 DNA sequence: TGTGCCAGCAGCGAAACGGGTAGCGGGGGCCTCACCTACGAGCAGTACTTC. Looking up the rest from reference TRBV2 and TRBJ2-7 gives the full variable domain: EPEVTQTPSHQVTQMGQEVILRCVPISNHLYFYWYRQILGQKVEFLVSFYNNEISEKSEIFDDQFSVERPDGSNFTLKIRSTKLEDSAMYFCASSETGSGGLTYEQYFGPGTRLTVT.

V gene TRBV4-3 combines with J gene TRBJ2-7; 9 nucleotides line up with TRBD2. Germline-derived CDR1 and CDR2 are LGHNA and YSLEER. V trimming: 2 bases; J trimming: 6 bases; junction bases outside the gene matches: 8. The CDR3 is 15 residues long. CDR3 nucleotide sequence: TGCGCCAGCAGCCAAACTAGCGGGTCGATAGGCGAGCAGTACTTC. It codes for CASSQTSGSIGEQYF.

This clonotype was seen only once. This may be a read error, as it is one base from a much larger clone. The chain carries TRBV7-9 and TRBJ2-3; possible D gene TRBD2, 5 bases. CDR1 and CDR2 (germline): SEHNR, FQNEAQ (reference sequence). The CDR3 is 15 amino acids. V gave up 2 bases and J gave up 0 bases, with 9 bases separating them. CDR3 in amino acids: CASSLFRTSTDTQYF. CDR3 bases: TGTGCCAGCAGCTTATTCCGGACTAGCACAGATACGCAGTATTTT.

This clonotype was counted ten times or more. Here the CDR3 DNA reads TGTGCCAGCAGTTCCCTCACAGGGTCCGCCGAGCAGTACTTC. Residues: CASSSLTGSAEQYF. The rearrangement joins TRBV28 to TRBJ2-7; TRBD1 might be the D (6 bases). V was trimmed by 4 bases and J by 6 bases, leaving 16 bases between them. CDR3 length: 14 residues. Germline CDR1 MDHEN, CDR2 SYDVKM.